This TCR beta chain was documented in a study of identical twins. TCRdb independently ran MiXCR on the 5' RACE reads; one entry per CDR3 protein. The profile shows around 250,000 distinct CDR3 sequences, approximately 7.1% of them singletons. The CDR3 is 15 amino acids. V lost 4 bases to trimming and J lost 2 bases; unmatched junction nucleotides: 5. The germline gives CDR1 LGHNA, CDR2 YSLEER. Many counts were recorded for this clonotype. This sample was shared with a second study, whose subject was T cells expressing NK-cell markers.

The TCR was taken from a woman in her late teens or twenties in good health. The sample was CD8+ T cells sorted from blood. This rearrangement joins TRBV4-3 to TRBJ2-1, with 7 bases aligning to TRBD1. CDR3 loop: CASSRDSSPYNEQFF. In nucleotides, the CDR3 is TGCGCCAGCAGCCGGGACAGTTCACCCTACAATGAGCAGTTCTTC.